This TCR beta chain was recovered during a study of shared clonotypes between healthy human individuals. At the level of the study: CD4 naive and CD4 memory each took three plates per donor, while CD8 naive took two and CD8 memory one.

Methods used by the authors: Junction-only sequences without quality scores were provided by ImmunoSEQ, so filtering was different. Some clones are missing from TCRdb's copy, which holds only in-frame ones; the method was immunoSEQ multiplex PCR. V, J and clone size were drawn from that table, and D and trimming were deduced from the DNA. The sample yields more than 400,000 clones, roughly 95% seen once. A word on this clone: Its antigen is currently unknown.

Whole-study findings and limits: Specimens sampled were limited to blood, with tissue repertoires likely differing.

The investigators split CD4+ cells into a CD45RA+ naive subset and a CD45RA-negative memory subset. Trimming removed 5 bases at V and 7 bases at J, with 15 bases between. CDR1 and CDR2 from the germline V gene are WNHNN and SYGVQD (reference sequence). The CDR3 is 14 residues long. The source is a woman aged 25-40 years in good health. Sequencing used naive CD4+ T cells sorted from blood. Subset denoted: CD45RA+ positively selected. V usage is TRBV10-1 and J usage is TRBJ2-4, with D possibly TRBD2 on 5 matching bases. The CDR3 region is CASSKGTPGNIQYF. In DNA form, the CDR3 reads TGCGCCAGCAGTAAAGGTACCCCGGGGAACATTCAGTACTTC.